This T cell receptor (beta chain) comes out of a study of blood T cell repertoires in COVID-19. Study overall: PBMCs, B-cell-depleted T cells, or T cells provided the cDNA or gDNA that made up the material.

Germline V gene sequence: CDR1 SQVTM, CDR2 ANQGSEA. This CDR3 has 18 residues. V lost 6 bases and J lost 2; bases outside the gene matches: 17. TCRdb's table, derived via immunoSEQ multiplex PCR, lists solely in-frame clones and lacks some. The sample lists some 450,000 clones, over 85% occurring once. Source material: peripheral blood. V gene TRBV29-1 combines with J gene TRBJ2-7, with TRBD2 matching over 12 bases. The sequence came from a young man with COVID-19, enrolled during active disease. CDR3 in amino acids: CSVGGETSGRISTYEQYF. CDR3 DNA sequence: TGCAGCGTGGGGGGGGAAACTAGCGGGAGGATCTCCACCTACGAGCAGTACTTC.